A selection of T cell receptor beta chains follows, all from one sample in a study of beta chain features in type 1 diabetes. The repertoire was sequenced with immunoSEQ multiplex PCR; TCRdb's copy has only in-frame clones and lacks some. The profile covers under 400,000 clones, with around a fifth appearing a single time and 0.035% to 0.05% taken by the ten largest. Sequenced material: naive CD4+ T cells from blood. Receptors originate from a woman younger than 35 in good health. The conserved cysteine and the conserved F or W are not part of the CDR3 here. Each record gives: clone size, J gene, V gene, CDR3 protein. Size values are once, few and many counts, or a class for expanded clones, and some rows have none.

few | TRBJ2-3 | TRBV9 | ASSAGLAGQDTQY
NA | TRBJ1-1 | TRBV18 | ASSSTLNTEAF
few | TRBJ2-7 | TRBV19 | ASSKESGSPYEQY
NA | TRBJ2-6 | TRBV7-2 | ASSLRTGPSGANVLT
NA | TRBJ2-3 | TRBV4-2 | ASSQDPGGRQY
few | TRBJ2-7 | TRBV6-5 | ASSRSPYEQY
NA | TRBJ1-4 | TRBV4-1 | ASSQDPATRNEKLF
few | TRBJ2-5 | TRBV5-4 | ASSSSGGTLQETQY
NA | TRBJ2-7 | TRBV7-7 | ASSRDRHYEQY
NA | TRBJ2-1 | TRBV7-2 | ASSYGLADLYNEQF
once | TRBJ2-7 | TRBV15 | ATSRRADEQY